The present TCR beta chain was sequenced within a study of shared clonotypes between healthy human individuals. The germline V gene encodes CDR1 SGDLS and CDR2 YYNGEE. The CDR3 has 14 residues. Trimming took 3 bases from V and 8 from J; bases not matched to a gene: 9. Broader study findings: When naive CD4 clonotypes were compared across several donors, around 5% were shared. Non-shared clonotypes showed lower generation probabilities than clonotypes common to all four donors. With few donors, the genetic and exposure-history diversity represented was limited.

Clones were sequenced by immunoSEQ multiplex PCR, and TCRdb holds only the in-frame ones, with some missing. The table has under 1,900,000 clones, approximately 98.5% seen once. Points on this clone: The antigen remains undetermined.

From CD4+ cells came CD45RA+ naive and CD45RA-negative memory subsets. This chain joins TRBV9 and TRBJ1-2; 8 nucleotides align to TRBD1. Sequenced input: naive CD4+ T cells sorted from blood. Subset indicated: CD45RA+ positively selected. The receptor was isolated from a man aged 25 to 45 in good health. The CDR3 sequence: CASSAGTGDEGYTF. CDR3 DNA: TGTGCCAGCAGCGCCGGGACAGGTGATGAGGGCTACACCTTC.